This T cell receptor (beta chain) was recovered during a study of CD8+ T cells in alopecia areata. TCR sequencing used cDNA made by reverse transcription of extracted RNA. Using immunoSEQ multiplex PCR, the repertoire was profiled, and TCRdb retains in-frame clones only, with some absent. The table has 100,000 to 130,000 clones, approximately 60% seen once; the top ten hold about 20%. Sorting of CD4+ and CD8+ T cells was performed on PBMCs. This clone has a single count. No antigen is known for it. Study conclusions and caveats: Shared TCR sequences were less clear between patients than in mice, possibly partly from HLA diversity. Higher clonality than in normal scalp was seen in lesional scalp, especially alopecia totalis/universalis.

The clonotype was recovered from a human donor in good health. The sample comprised CD8+ T cells sorted from blood.

CDR3 DNA sequence: TGCGCCAGCAGCCTGATTGGGGGGGTCACTGAAGCTTTCTTT. The encoded protein is CASSLIGGVTEAFF. The chain recombines TRBV4-1 with TRBJ1-1; tentative D call: TRBD1 (5 bases). This CDR3 spans 14 amino acids. V lost 4 bases and J lost 4, with 13 bases in between. Germline V gene lookup returns CDR1 MGHRA and CDR2 YSYEKL.